Shown below are 22 T cell receptor beta chains from a single sample sequenced in a study of regulatory T cells in long-lasting Graves disease. Time point denoted: persistent/refractory GD, antithyroid drugs over 5 years with positive TRAb. PBMC RNA was the source of the TCR library. For TCR beta, libraries came from iRepertoire HTBI primers and Arm-PCR of CDR3 regions. MiXCR, applied by TCRdb to the multiplex PCR reads, yields one record per CDR3 protein. This table holds a few hundred thousand distinct CDR3 sequences, roughly 23% found once. Source: peripheral blood mononuclear cells (PBMCs), taken when the disease was refractory, from a patient treated with antithyroid drugs. These receptors were taken from a woman between 35 and 50 years old with Graves disease.

This clonotype was seen many times. The V gene is TRBV6-2 or TRBV6-3, the J gene TRBJ2-5; 8 nucleotides match TRBD1. The germline CDR1 and CDR2 sequences are MNHEY and SVGEGT. The CDR3 is 16 residues long. The ends lost 0 bases at V and 1 base at J; junction bases unmatched: 4. CDR3 sequence: CASSYSRDRSQETQYF. In DNA form, the CDR3 reads TGTGCCAGCAGTTACTCAAGGGACAGGAGCCAAGAGACCCAGTACTTC.

The J gene is TRBJ2-7, the V gene TRBV19; D may be TRBD2 (5 bases). The V gene's germline CDR1 is LNHDA and CDR2 SQIVND (reference sequence). Trimming removed 5 bases from V and 2 bases from J, with 19 bases in between. The CDR3 runs to 16 residues. CDR3 protein: CASSLHRTAGPYEQYF. DNA of the CDR3: TGTGCCAGTAGTCTCCACCGGACGGCGGGTCCCTACGAGCAGTACTTC.

CDR3 sequence: CAWMYDRKLFF. The CDR3 DNA reads TGTGCCTGGATGTACGACCGGAAACTGTTTTTT. The chain recombines TRBV30 with TRBJ1-4; D remains ambiguous. V was cut by 4 bases and J by 11 bases, with 11 bases left in between. The CDR3 contains 11 residues. The germline V gene has CDR1 GTSNPN and CDR2 SVGIG (reference sequence).

The rearrangement joins TRBV5-1 to TRBJ2-2, with D perhaps TRBD2 (6 bases). V lost 5 bases and J 2 bases, leaving 10 bases between the germline ends. The length of the CDR3 is 14 residues. Germline assignment: CDR1 SGHRS and CDR2 YFSETQ. The CDR3 sequence is CASRGDSNTGELFF. CDR3 sequence (DNA): TGCGCCAGCAGGGGGGACTCCAACACCGGGGAGCTGTTTTTT.

CDR3 amino acids: CASSFGLAGRPRSNEQFF. CDR3 DNA: TGTGCCAGCAGCTTCGGACTAGCGGGCAGGCCGCGGTCCAATGAGCAGTTCTTC. J is TRBJ2-1 and V is TRBV11-2; 11 positions match TRBD2. V was pared by 3 bases and J by 6 bases, with 13 bases of the junction left unmatched. This CDR3 is 18 amino acids long. CDR1 and CDR2 (germline): SGHAT, FQNNGV.

The chain has TRBV29-1 and TRBJ1-1; no clear D. The length of the CDR3 is 13 residues. V dropped 1 base and J dropped 1 base, with 7 bases sitting between them. CDR1 SQVTM and CDR2 ANQGSEA come from the germline V gene. In DNA, the CDR3 is TGCAGCGTTGAAGTTGTAGAGAACACTGAAGCTTTCTTT. It encodes CSVEVVENTEAFF.

This chain links TRBV13 with TRBJ2-7; 12 nucleotides line up with TRBD2. CDR1 and CDR2 (germline): PRHDT, FYEKMQ (reference sequence). There are 16 residues in the CDR3. The ends lost 5 bases at V and 0 bases at J; junction bases unmatched: 5. The DNA for the CDR3 is TGTGCCAGCAGCCCCTGGACTAGCGGGAACTCCTACGAGCAGTACTTC. It codes for CASSPWTSGNSYEQYF. Supplemented by reference TRBV13 and TRBJ2-7, the full variable domain reads AAGVIQSPRHLIKEKRETATLKCYPIPRHDTVYWYQQGPGQDPQFLISFYEKMQSDKGSIPDRFSAQQFSDYHSELNMSSLELGDSALYFCASSPWTSGNSYEQYFGPGTRLTVT.

This clonotype was seen ten or more times. The chain couples TRBV6-1 to TRBJ1-6, with D perhaps TRBD1 (5 bases). The germline gives CDR1 MNHNS, CDR2 SASEGT. The CDR3 consists of 14 residues. V was trimmed by 7 bases and J by 5 bases, leaving 12 bases between them. The CDR3 DNA reads TGTGCCAGCAACGACAGCCCGAATAATTCACCCCTCCACTTT. Translated: CASNDSPNNSPLHF.

The chain joins TRBV7-9 to TRBJ2-7; D is unresolved. CDR3 size: 15 residues. Trimming shortened V by 2 bases and J by 5 bases, and 16 bases separated the two germline ends. Germline CDR1 SEHNR, CDR2 FQNEAQ (reference sequence). CDR3 residues: CASSLSGLPQHEQYF. CDR3 DNA: TGTGCCAGCAGCTTATCAGGCTTACCTCAGCACGAGCAGTACTTC. Full variable domain (rest looked up from reference TRBV7-9 and TRBJ2-7): DTGVSQNPRHKITKRGQNVTFRCDPISEHNRLYWYRQTLGQGPEFLTYFQNEAQLEKSRLLSDRFSAERPKGSFSTLEIQRTEQGDSAMYLCASSLSGLPQHEQYFGPGTRLTVT.

The sample holds many counts of this clonotype. The gene calls are TRBV15 and TRBJ1-1; D gene ambiguous. V lost 5 bases to trimming and J lost 8 bases, with 12 bases between them. The CDR3 contains 12 residues. Germline V CDR1 and CDR2: LNHNV, YYDKDF (reference sequence). CDR3 amino acids: CATSHGGLEAFF. The CDR3 nucleotides are TGTGCCACCAGCCATGGTGGGTTAGAAGCTTTCTTT. Based on the CDR3 plus reference TRBV15 and TRBJ1-1, the full variable domain is DAMVIQNPRYQVTQFGKPVTLSCSQTLNHNVMYWYQQKSSQAPKLLFHYYDKDFNNEADTPDNFQSRRPNTSFCFLDIRSPGLGDTAMYLCATSHGGLEAFFGQGTRLTVV.

The chain couples TRBV27 to TRBJ2-1, with 8 bases aligning to TRBD2. J gave up 6 bases and V 4 bases, and 5 bases lay outside the gene matches. The CDR3 spans 14 residues. Germline assignment: CDR1 MNHEY and CDR2 SMNVEV (reference sequence). The CDR3 DNA reads TGTGCCAGCAGTTATTCTAGCGGGTGCAATGAGCAGTTCTTC. This sequence encodes CASSYSSGCNEQFF.

This clonotype was detected only a few times. At one of its ends the junction is not consistent with the germline gene, which may arise from a read error. This sequence joins TRBV14 and TRBJ2-1, with no clear D. Germline V gives CDR1 SGHDN, CDR2 FVKESK. This CDR3 comprises 12 residues. This chain's CDR3 is CASSQVANEQFF. The CDR3 DNA reads TGTGCCAGCAGCCAAGTCGCCAATGAGCAATTCTTC.

V is TRBV20-1 and J is TRBJ1-5, with 10 nucleotides matching TRBD1. The V segment lost 6 bases and the J segment 2 bases; nucleotides outside the gene matches: 13. CDR1 is DFQATT and CDR2 is SNEGSKA in the germline V gene (reference sequence). CDR3 length: 17 amino acids. CDR3 sequence: CSAIDRGRGLGNQPQHF. Written as DNA, the CDR3 is TGCAGTGCCATCGACAGGGGGCGAGGGTTGGGCAATCAGCCCCAGCATTTT.

CDR3 bases: TGCGCCAGCAGCCAAGACTCCGGGATTGGAGAGACCCAGTACTTC. This gives the protein CASSQDSGIGETQYF. The V call is TRBV4-1, the J call TRBJ2-5; perhaps TRBD2 as D (5 bases). Trimming stripped 0 bases from V and 4 bases from J, with 12 bases between. This CDR3 contains 15 residues. From germline, CDR1 is MGHRA and CDR2 YSYEKL.

In regard to this clonotype: The junction departs from germline at one end; a sequencing error may be responsible. The chain combines TRBV18 with TRBJ2-5; a weak D match, TRBD2 (5 bases). Germline lookup yields CDR1 KGHSH and CDR2 LQKENI. The CDR3 is 13 amino acids. CDR3 sequence: CASSLTSEETQYF. CDR3 in DNA: TGTGCCAGCTCACTAACTAGTGAAGAGACCCAATACTTC.

J is TRBJ2-3 and V is TRBV28; D gene unclear. Germline V CDR1 and CDR2: MDHEN, SYDVKM. The germline V and J ends were trimmed by 3 bases and 0 bases, with 4 bases remaining between them. The CDR3 length is 13 residues. In nucleotides, the CDR3 is TGTGCCAGCAGTTTGTCGAGCACAGATACGCAGTATTTT. This gives the protein CASSLSSTDTQYF.

This clonotype occurred many times. V gene TRBV28 combines with J gene TRBJ1-1; TRBD1 agrees at 8 bases. The CDR3 runs 14 residues. J was trimmed by 4 bases and V by 5 bases; bases with no gene match: 6. Germline V gene data show CDR1 as MDHEN and CDR2 as SYDVKM. CDR3: CASSPDRGGTEAFF. CDR3 in DNA: TGTGCCAGCAGTCCTGACAGGGGTGGCACTGAAGCTTTCTTT.

This clonotype was counted a single time. The rearrangement links TRBV20-1 to TRBJ2-7; 13 nucleotides align to TRBD2. The CDR3 loop spans 15 amino acids. Germline V gives CDR1 DFQATT, CDR2 SNEGSKA (reference sequence). Unmatched junction bases numbered 5, after V lost 0 bases and J lost 6 bases. The CDR3 region is CSARDWTSGRSEQYF. CDR3 DNA: TGCAGTGCTAGAGATTGGACTAGCGGGAGAAGCGAGCAGTACTTC.

This clonotype was found many times. The rearrangement links TRBV28 to TRBJ1-5, with D possibly matching TRBD1 (5 bases). Per germline, CDR1 MDHEN and CDR2 SYDVKM. The CDR3 spans 14 residues. V lost 7 bases and J lost 6, with 16 bases in between. The CDR3 coding sequence is TGTGCCAGCACCGGGACCGGGACTGGTCAGCCCCAGCATTTT. Amino acids: CASTGTGTGQPQHF.

This clonotype was found a few times. The chain combines TRBV6-6 with TRBJ1-1; D is uncertain. CDR1 and CDR2 (germline): MNHNY, SVGAGI (reference sequence). CDR3 length: 14 amino acids. Between the trimmed V and J ends, which lost 0 bases and 6 bases, there was a span of 11 bases. CDR3 in amino acids: CASSYSTLGAEAFF. As DNA, the CDR3 is TGTGCCAGCAGTTACTCGACCCTAGGCGCTGAAGCTTTCTTT.

This clonotype turned up a few times. The chain carries TRBV10-1 and TRBJ2-3, with D perhaps assigned TRBD1 or TRBD2 (5 bases each). CDR1 is WNHNN and CDR2 is SYGVQD in the germline V gene (reference sequence). CDR3 length: 13 amino acids. V was cut by 6 bases and J by 5 bases, with 12 bases left in between. Here the CDR3 reads CASRDTAGDTQYF. CDR3 DNA: TGCGCCAGCAGGGACACCGCGGGAGATACGCAGTATTTT.

To note about this clonotype: A much larger clone is a single base away; this may be a read error. In this CDR3 the conserved last residue, phenylalanine or tryptophan, is missing, so a read error is likely. J is TRBJ1-1 and V is TRBV11-1, with D uncertain. CDR1 and CDR2 from the germline V gene are SGHAT and FQDESV (reference sequence). The CDR3 spans 12 residues. V was trimmed by 5 bases and J by 3 bases, leaving 7 bases between them. CDR3 protein: CASSISYTEAFL. The CDR3 DNA sequence: TGTGCCAGCAGCATATCCTACACTGAAGCTTTCCTT.